These 32 T cell receptor beta chains share one sample of origin, sequenced in a study of blood T cell repertoires in COVID-19. Only in-frame clones appear in the TCRdb table, and some are missing; sequencing was by immunoSEQ multiplex PCR. The table includes 200,000 to 300,000 clones, 88% detected once. Source material: peripheral blood. The receptor set was obtained from a human donor in a cohort sampled during active COVID-19.

The rearrangement uses TRBV30 and TRBJ2-7, with 11 positions matching TRBD2. V lost 5 bases and J lost 7; bases outside the gene matches: 7. The CDR3 covers 13 residues. CDR1 is GTSNPN, CDR2 SVGIG, per germline (reference sequence). The CDR3 nucleotides read TGTGCCTGGGGGGAACTAGCGGGGGAAGAGCAGTACTTC. It translates to CAWGELAGEEQYF.

This chain joins TRBV3-1 (or the pseudogene TRBV3-2) and TRBJ2-3, with TRBD2 matching over 8 bases. Per germline, CDR1 LGHDT and CDR2 YNNKEL (reference sequence). This CDR3 is built from 15 residues. J was trimmed by 3 bases and V by 2 bases; bases with no gene match: 4. CDR3 amino acids: CASSQYGGATDTQYF. The CDR3 DNA reads as TGTGCCAGCAGCCAATACGGGGGGGCAACAGATACGCAGTATTTT.

This chain links TRBV6-5 with TRBJ2-7; 9 bases are a match to TRBD2. Germline lookup yields CDR1 MNHEY and CDR2 SVGAGI. This CDR3 has 14 residues. The V and J ends lost 6 bases and 1 base, in that order; junction bases with no gene match: 4. The CDR3 spells CASRGSGGSYEQYF. The CDR3 nucleotides are TGTGCCAGCAGAGGGAGCGGGGGGTCCTACGAGCAGTACTTC.

The chain employs TRBV9 and TRBJ2-5; D ambiguous. V lost 0 bases, J lost 4 bases, and 10 bases lay in between. This CDR3 spans 14 amino acids. From germline, CDR1 is SGDLS and CDR2 YYNGEE. In nucleotides, the CDR3 is TGTGCCAGCAGCGTAGATAAGCAGGTAGAGACCCAGTACTTC. Protein sequence: CASSVDKQVETQYF.

The genes are TRBV5-1 and TRBJ2-1, with a tentative D call TRBD2 (6 bases). Trimming took off 4 bases at V and 4 bases at J, with 18 bases between the two ends. The germline CDR1 and CDR2 sequences are SGHRS and YFSETQ. The CDR3 has 16 amino acids. The CDR3 is CASSPLSGGGYNEQFF. As DNA, the CDR3 is TGCGCCAGCAGCCCATTGTCCGGGGGTGGTTACAATGAGCAGTTCTTC.

The chain has TRBV7-2 and TRBJ1-1, with 9 bases that match TRBD1. The V gene end was trimmed by 2 bases and the J gene end by 0 bases; junction bases not matched to a gene: 7. The CDR3 is made up of 17 amino acids. The germline V gene has CDR1 SGHTA and CDR2 FQGNSA. DNA of the CDR3: TGTGCCAGCAGCTTAAGGGACAGGGATTACATGAACACTGAAGCTTTCTTT. This encodes CASSLRDRDYMNTEAFF. The variable domain in full, completed from reference TRBV7-2 and TRBJ1-1, reads GAGVSQSPSNKVTEKGKDVELRCDPISGHTALYWYRQSLGQGLEFLIYFQGNSAPDKSGLPSDRFSAERTGGSVSTLTIQRTQQEDSAVYLCASSLRDRDYMNTEAFFGQGTRLTVV.

The chain uses TRBV10-1 and TRBJ2-7; D perhaps matches TRBD1 (5 bases). The CDR3 loop spans 11 amino acids. Germline CDR1 reads WNHNN; CDR2 reads SYGVQD (reference sequence). Trimming shortened V by 8 bases and J by 6 bases, and 11 bases separated the two germline ends. The CDR3 is CASCRAPEQYF. CDR3 bases: TGCGCCAGCTGCAGGGCGCCCGAGCAGTACTTC.

The chain recombines TRBV9 with TRBJ1-1; D not certain. The V end lost 0 bases, the J end lost 4 bases, and 13 bases lay between the germline ends. Germline-derived CDR1 and CDR2 are SGDLS and YYNGEE. The length of the CDR3 is 15 residues. CDR3 DNA: TGTGCCAGCAGCGTAGATGGGAGCGGGGTCACTGAAGCTTTCTTT. It encodes CASSVDGSGVTEAFF.

The chain is built from TRBV19 and TRBJ2-4; D is perhaps TRBD2 (5 bases). V was pared by 6 bases and J by 0 bases, with 6 bases between. The CDR3 has 13 amino acids. In germline, CDR1 is LNHDA, CDR2 SQIVND (reference sequence). This chain's CDR3 is CASSGLAKNIQYF. The CDR3 DNA reads as TGTGCCAGTAGCGGACTAGCCAAAAACATTCAGTACTTC. Variable domain in full (rest from reference TRBV19 and TRBJ2-4): DGGITQSPKYLFRKEGQNVTLSCEQNLNHDAMYWYRQDPGQGLRLIYYSQIVNDFQKGDIAEGYSVSREKKESFPLTVTSAQKNPTAFYLCASSGLAKNIQYFGAGTRLSVL.

The V call is TRBV6-1, the J call TRBJ1-2, with a weak D call TRBD1 (5 bases). Trimming cost V 4 bases and J 3 bases, with 21 bases left between them. Germline loops: CDR1 MNHNS, CDR2 SASEGT. The CDR3 consists of 17 residues. Here the CDR3 reads CASSANKGLQGDYGYTF. The CDR3 coding sequence is TGTGCCAGCAGTGCCAATAAGGGACTTCAAGGGGACTATGGCTACACCTTC.

The V call is TRBV7-2, the J call TRBJ2-2; 9 bases are a match to TRBD1. The V gene end was trimmed by 5 bases and the J gene end by 5 bases; junction bases not matched to a gene: 12. The germline gives CDR1 SGHTA, CDR2 FQGNSA. The CDR3 extends over 17 amino acids. The chain's CDR3 is CASSRITGTGFTGELFF. As DNA, the CDR3 is TGTGCCAGCAGCCGTATAACCGGGACAGGGTTTACCGGGGAGCTGTTTTTT.

The chain employs TRBV14 and TRBJ2-1; TRBD2 matches at 10 bases. CDR3 length equals 16 residues. Germline CDR1 and CDR2: SGHDN and FVKESK. The junction had 9 bases not matched to a gene; V was cut back by 3 bases and J by 7 bases. The CDR3 loop reads CASSHLAGDGVNEQFF. The CDR3 nucleotides read TGTGCCAGCAGCCACCTAGCGGGAGATGGGGTAAATGAGCAGTTCTTC.

The rearrangement links TRBV9 to TRBJ1-6; 9 bases fit TRBD1. The CDR3 totals 15 residues. V lost 0 bases and J lost 10; bases outside the gene matches: 5. Germline V CDR1 and CDR2: SGDLS, YYNGEE. This CDR3 is CASSVDRGLDSPLHF. The DNA for the CDR3 is TGTGCCAGCAGCGTAGACAGGGGGCTGGACTCACCCCTCCACTTT.

V is TRBV28 and J is TRBJ1-2; D is uncertain. The CDR3 length is 16 residues. Germline-derived CDR1 and CDR2 are MDHEN and SYDVKM. V shed 2 bases and J shed 4 bases, with 17 bases lying between them. CDR3 sequence (DNA): TGTGCCAGCAGTTTAAGGACCGAGGGCACGACCTATGGCTACACCTTC. It yields the protein CASSLRTEGTTYGYTF.

The V call is TRBV6-6, the J call TRBJ2-7; 11 nucleotides agree with TRBD1. Trimming at V came to 6 bases and at J to 2 bases, leaving 3 bases not matched to a gene. Germline values: CDR1 MNHNY, CDR2 SVGAGI (reference sequence). CDR3 length: 14 amino acids. Written as DNA, the CDR3 is TGTGCCAGCAGGTTGGGACAGGGGGCCTACGAGCAGTACTTC. Amino acid sequence: CASRLGQGAYEQYF.

The table lists this clone with a count of one. The chain couples TRBV7-8 to TRBJ2-1, with 10 bases identical to TRBD2. Germline CDR1 and CDR2: SGHVS and FQNEAQ. The length of the CDR3 is 17 residues. With 0 bases clipped from V and 6 bases from J, the junction kept 8 bases outside the gene matches. CDR3 sequence: CASSLATGAGGGNEQFF. The DNA for the CDR3 is TGTGCCAGCAGCTTAGCGACCGGAGCGGGAGGGGGCAATGAGCAGTTCTTC.

The chain uses TRBV27 and TRBJ1-5; D is undetermined. CDR1 is MNHEY, CDR2 SMNVEV, per germline (reference sequence). The length of the CDR3 is 13 residues. V was shortened by 5 bases and J by 0 bases, with 5 bases between the two germline ends. The CDR3 protein is CASSALSNQPQHF. The CDR3 DNA follows: TGTGCCAGCAGTGCACTTAGCAATCAGCCCCAGCATTTT.

The chain is built from TRBV7-9 and TRBJ2-3; 8 positions agree with TRBD1. Germline V lookup: CDR1 SEHNR, CDR2 FQNEAQ (reference sequence). Trimming removed 5 bases from V and 1 base from J; junction bases left unmatched: 2. The CDR3 totals 14 residues. CDR3: CASSQQGGTDTQYF. The CDR3 DNA follows: TGTGCCAGCAGCCAACAGGGGGGCACAGATACGCAGTATTTT.

As regards this clone: A junction boundary mismatches the germline segment, possibly from a read error. This chain joins TRBV3-1 (or the pseudogene TRBV3-2) and TRBJ1-3; tentatively, D is TRBD1 (5 bases). Germline V gene data show CDR1 as LGHDT and CDR2 as YNNKEL (reference sequence). The length of the CDR3 is 11 residues. This chain's CDR3 is CASSRGGTVDF. CDR3 DNA: TGTGCCAGCAGCCGTGGGGGGACGGTGGATTTT.

The rearrangement uses TRBV28 and TRBJ1-2; TRBD1 matches 8 bases. This CDR3 has 14 residues. V lost 4 bases to trimming and J lost 2 bases; unmatched junction nucleotides: 3. CDR1 and CDR2 from the germline V gene are MDHEN and SYDVKM. The CDR3 sequence is CASSSTGENYGYTF. The CDR3 bases are TGTGCCAGCAGTTCGACAGGGGAGAACTATGGCTACACCTTC.

This clone is a singleton in its sample. This sequence joins TRBV12-2 and TRBJ2-2; the table gives TRBD2 as D, unverified against the DNA. TRBV12-2 is a pseudogene. The CDR3 loop spans 20 amino acids. The CDR3 region has the DNA TGTGCAAGTCGCTTAGGCCCACCCGAAGGACTAGCGGGAGATTTCGGGGAGCTGTTTTTT. Its translation is CASRLGPPEGLAGDFGELFF.

This rearrangement joins TRBV3-1 (or the pseudogene TRBV3-2) to TRBJ2-1; the match to TRBD2 covers 10 bases. This CDR3 region has 18 residues. Germline V CDR1 and CDR2: LGHDT, YNNKEL (reference sequence). With V trimmed by 0 bases and J by 8 bases, 13 bases remained unmatched. As DNA, the CDR3 is TGTGCCAGCAGCCAAGATCGGGCTAGCGGGAGCGATGAGGATGAGCAGTTCTTC. Translated, it gives CASSQDRASGSDEDEQFF.

This clone was recorded a few times. V and J are TRBV5-1 and TRBJ2-2, with TRBD1 as a possible D gene (5 bases). The CDR3 length is 15 residues. Looked up from germline, CDR1 is SGHRS and CDR2 is YFSETQ. The germline V and J ends were trimmed by 2 bases and 5 bases, with 13 bases remaining between them. The CDR3 DNA sequence: TGCGCCAGCAGCTTTGGCCAGGGCTGGACCGGGGAGCTGTTTTTT. Its protein product is CASSFGQGWTGELFF.

CDR3 bases: TGCGCCAGCAGCTTGGTGATAGCGGGGAGGAATGAGCAGTTCTTC. Amino acids: CASSLVIAGRNEQFF. V gene TRBV5-1 combines with J gene TRBJ2-1, with 8 bases identical to TRBD2. The germline V gene encodes CDR1 SGHRS and CDR2 YFSETQ. CDR3 length equals 15 residues. Germline trimming cut 0 bases from V and 7 bases from J; bases unmatched to any gene: 6.

V and J are TRBV6-2 or TRBV6-3 and TRBJ1-1, with 7 nucleotides matching TRBD1. V was clipped by 2 bases and J by 4 bases; unmatched bases: 7. The germline gives CDR1 MNHEY, CDR2 SVGEGT. The CDR3 runs 15 residues. The CDR3 sequence: CASSYRGLRGTEAFF. CDR3 DNA sequence: TGTGCCAGCAGTTACAGGGGGCTGCGGGGCACTGAAGCTTTCTTT.

The genes are TRBV7-9 and TRBJ1-5; tentatively, D is TRBD1 (5 bases). The germline V gene has CDR1 SEHNR and CDR2 FQNEAQ (reference sequence). The CDR3 consists of 17 residues. Trimming took 1 base from V and 2 from J, leaving 15 bases between them. Here the CDR3 DNA reads TGTGCCAGCAGCTTAGATGACTGGAAAGGGGGCAATCAGCCCCAGCATTTT. It yields the protein CASSLDDWKGGNQPQHF.

The chain is built from TRBV18 and TRBJ1-1, with 12 bases lining up with TRBD1. The V gene's germline CDR1 is KGHSH and CDR2 LQKENI. J gave up 8 bases and V 9 bases, and 10 bases lay outside the gene matches. The CDR3 totals 14 residues. This CDR3 reads CASFLGTGGLEAFF. CDR3 nucleotides: TGTGCCAGTTTCCTCGGGACAGGGGGCCTAGAAGCTTTCTTT.

The chain employs TRBV7-2 and TRBJ1-2, with TRBD1 matching over 7 bases. Per the germline V gene, CDR1 is SGHTA and CDR2 is FQGNSA. The junction had 9 bases not matched to a gene; V was cut back by 6 bases and J by 8 bases. This CDR3 is 13 amino acids long. CDR3 coding DNA: TGTGCCAGCAGTATGGGGACAGTTAACGGCTACACCTTC. This gives the protein CASSMGTVNGYTF.

V is TRBV4-3 and J is TRBJ2-2, with 7 positions matching TRBD2. The CDR3 length is 14 residues. V was pared by 3 bases and J by 5 bases, with 3 bases of the junction left unmatched. Germline V gene lookup returns CDR1 LGHNA and CDR2 YSLEER. The CDR3 DNA reads TGCGCCAGCAGCCATGGGGGGGGTACCGGGGAGCTGTTTTTT. It yields the protein CASSHGGGTGELFF.

This clone was observed a single time. The chain couples TRBV19 to TRBJ1-1; 8 bases line up with TRBD1. J lost 1 base, V lost 5 bases, and 6 bases had no gene match. The germline CDR1 and CDR2 sequences are LNHDA and SQIVND (reference sequence). The CDR3 loop spans 15 amino acids. In DNA, the CDR3 is TGTGCCAGTAGTCTCCGACAGGGGAGGAACACTGAAGCTTTCTTT. Translation gives CASSLRQGRNTEAFF.

V is TRBV6-2 or TRBV6-3 and J is TRBJ2-7; 8 bases match TRBD1. Per germline, CDR1 MNHEY and CDR2 SVGEGT. The length of the CDR3 is 15 residues. Trimming at V came to 6 bases and at J to 2 bases, leaving 9 bases not matched to a gene. The DNA of the CDR3 is TGTGCCAGCAGCTCCGGGACAGGTGCGCCCTACGAGCAGTACTTC. Residues: CASSSGTGAPYEQYF.

This clone was seen once. The CDR3 protein is CASSLSTGLNEKLFF. The CDR3, as DNA: TGTGCCAGCAGCTTAAGTACAGGCCTTAATGAAAAACTGTTTTTT. This chain joins TRBV7-9 and TRBJ1-4; D may be TRBD1 (5 bases). CDR3 length: 15 amino acids. Trimming removed 2 bases from V and 4 bases from J, with 11 bases in between. CDR1 is SEHNR and CDR2 is FQNEAQ in the germline V gene (reference sequence).